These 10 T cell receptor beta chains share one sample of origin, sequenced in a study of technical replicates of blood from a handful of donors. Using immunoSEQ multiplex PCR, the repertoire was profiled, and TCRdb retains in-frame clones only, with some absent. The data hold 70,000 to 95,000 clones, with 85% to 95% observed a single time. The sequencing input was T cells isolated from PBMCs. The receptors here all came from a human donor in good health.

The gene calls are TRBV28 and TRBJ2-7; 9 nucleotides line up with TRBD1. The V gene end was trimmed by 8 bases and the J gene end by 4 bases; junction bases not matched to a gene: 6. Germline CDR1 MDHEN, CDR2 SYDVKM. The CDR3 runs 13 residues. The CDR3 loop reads CASGTGNYYEQYF. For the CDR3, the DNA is TGTGCCAGCGGGACAGGGAATTATTACGAGCAGTACTTC.

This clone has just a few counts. CDR3 region: CASSLTFGGGEAFF. In DNA, the CDR3 is TGTGCCAGCAGCTTAACGTTTGGGGGAGGTGAAGCTTTCTTT. The J gene is TRBJ1-1, the V gene TRBV7-3; D might be TRBD1 (5 bases). The CDR3 is made up of 14 amino acids. Trimming shortened V by 0 bases and J by 7 bases, and 12 bases separated the two germline ends. Germline-derived CDR1 and CDR2 are SGHTA and FQGTGA.

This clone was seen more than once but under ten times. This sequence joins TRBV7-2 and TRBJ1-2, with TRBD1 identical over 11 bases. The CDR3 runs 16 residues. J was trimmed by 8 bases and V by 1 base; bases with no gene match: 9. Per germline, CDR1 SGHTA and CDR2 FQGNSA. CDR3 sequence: CASSLVDRGRGKGYTF. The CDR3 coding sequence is TGTGCCAGCAGCTTAGTGGACAGGGGGCGCGGGAAGGGCTACACCTTC. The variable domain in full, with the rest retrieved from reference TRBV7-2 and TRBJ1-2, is GAGVSQSPSNKVTEKGKDVELRCDPISGHTALYWYRQSLGQGLEFLIYFQGNSAPDKSGLPSDRFSAERTGGSVSTLTIQRTQQEDSAVYLCASSLVDRGRGKGYTFGSGTRLTVV.

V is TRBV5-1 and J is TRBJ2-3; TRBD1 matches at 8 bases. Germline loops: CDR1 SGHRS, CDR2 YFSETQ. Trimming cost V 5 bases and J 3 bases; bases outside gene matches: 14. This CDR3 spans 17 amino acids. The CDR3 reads CASRLGDAGGRTDTQYF. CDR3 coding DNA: TGCGCCAGCAGATTAGGGGACGCAGGGGGCAGGACAGATACGCAGTATTTT.

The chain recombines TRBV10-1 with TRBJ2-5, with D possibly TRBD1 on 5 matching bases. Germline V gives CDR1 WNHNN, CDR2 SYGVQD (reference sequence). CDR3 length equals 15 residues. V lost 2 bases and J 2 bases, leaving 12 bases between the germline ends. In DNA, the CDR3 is TGCGCCAGCAGTGAGACCAGGGCCCTTCAAGAGACCCAGTACTTC. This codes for CASSETRALQETQYF.

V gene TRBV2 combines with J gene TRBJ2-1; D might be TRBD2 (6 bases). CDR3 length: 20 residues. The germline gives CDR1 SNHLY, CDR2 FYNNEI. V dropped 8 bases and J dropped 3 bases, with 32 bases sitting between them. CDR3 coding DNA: TGTGCCAGCTCCTATCGACCGACGAAGATAGGGACTTCCAGCTACAATGAGCAGTTCTTC. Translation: CASSYRPTKIGTSSYNEQFF.

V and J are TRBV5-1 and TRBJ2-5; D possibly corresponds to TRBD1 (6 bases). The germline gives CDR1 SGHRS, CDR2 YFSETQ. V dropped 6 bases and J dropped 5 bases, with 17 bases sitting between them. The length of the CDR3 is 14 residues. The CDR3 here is CASTILGADETQYF. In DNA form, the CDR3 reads TGCGCCAGCACTATCCTGGGGGCTGATGAGACCCAGTACTTC.

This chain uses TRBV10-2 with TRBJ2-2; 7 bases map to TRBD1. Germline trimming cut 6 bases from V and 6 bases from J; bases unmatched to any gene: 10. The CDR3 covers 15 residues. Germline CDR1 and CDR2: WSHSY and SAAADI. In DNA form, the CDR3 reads TGCGCCAGCAGCCTTAGGGACAGAGTTCCCGGGGAGCTGTTTTTT. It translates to CASSLRDRVPGELFF.

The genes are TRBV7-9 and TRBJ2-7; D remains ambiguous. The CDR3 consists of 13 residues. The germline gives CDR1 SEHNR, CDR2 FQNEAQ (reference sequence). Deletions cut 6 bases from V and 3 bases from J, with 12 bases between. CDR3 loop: CASSLSPNYEQYF. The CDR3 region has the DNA TGTGCCAGCAGTCTCAGTCCCAACTACGAGCAGTACTTC.

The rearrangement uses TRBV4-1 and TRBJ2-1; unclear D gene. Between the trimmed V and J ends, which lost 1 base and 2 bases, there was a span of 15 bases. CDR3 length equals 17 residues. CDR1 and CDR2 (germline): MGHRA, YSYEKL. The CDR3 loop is CASSQVPLNLAYNEQFF. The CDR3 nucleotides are TGCGCCAGCAGCCAAGTGCCACTAAACTTGGCCTACAATGAGCAGTTCTTC.